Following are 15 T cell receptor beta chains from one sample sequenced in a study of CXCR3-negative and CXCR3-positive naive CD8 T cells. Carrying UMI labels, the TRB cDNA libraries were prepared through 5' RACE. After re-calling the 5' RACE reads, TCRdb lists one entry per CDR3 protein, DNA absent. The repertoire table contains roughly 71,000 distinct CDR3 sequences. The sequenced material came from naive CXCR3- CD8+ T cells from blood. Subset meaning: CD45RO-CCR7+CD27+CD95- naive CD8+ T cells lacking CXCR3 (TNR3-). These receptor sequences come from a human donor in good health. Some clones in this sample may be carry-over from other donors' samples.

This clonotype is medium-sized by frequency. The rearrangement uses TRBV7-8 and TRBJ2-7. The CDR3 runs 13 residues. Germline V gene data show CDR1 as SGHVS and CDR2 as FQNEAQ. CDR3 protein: CASSSSPSYEQYF.

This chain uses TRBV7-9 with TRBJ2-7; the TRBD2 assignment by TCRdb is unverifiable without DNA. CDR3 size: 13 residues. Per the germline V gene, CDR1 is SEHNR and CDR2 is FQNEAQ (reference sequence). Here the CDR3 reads CASSPDYAYEQYF. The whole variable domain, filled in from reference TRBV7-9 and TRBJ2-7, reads DTGVSQNPRHKITKRGQNVTFRCDPISEHNRLYWYRQTLGQGPEFLTYFQNEAQLEKSRLLSDRFSAERPKGSFSTLEIQRTEQGDSAMYLCASSPDYAYEQYFGPGTRLTVT.

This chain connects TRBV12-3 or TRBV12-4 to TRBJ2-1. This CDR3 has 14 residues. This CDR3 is CASSLGGSYNEQFF.

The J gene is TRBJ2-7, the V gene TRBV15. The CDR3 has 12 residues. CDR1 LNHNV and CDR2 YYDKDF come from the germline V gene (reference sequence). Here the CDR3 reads CATATDSYEQYF.

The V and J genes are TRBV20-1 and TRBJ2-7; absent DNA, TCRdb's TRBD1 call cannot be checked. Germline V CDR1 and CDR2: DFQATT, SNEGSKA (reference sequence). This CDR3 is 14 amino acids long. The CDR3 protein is CSASPPGVDHEQYF.

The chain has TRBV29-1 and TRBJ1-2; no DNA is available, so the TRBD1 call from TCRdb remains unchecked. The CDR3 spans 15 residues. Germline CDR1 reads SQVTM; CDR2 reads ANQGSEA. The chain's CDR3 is CSVEDLKVSRYGYTF.

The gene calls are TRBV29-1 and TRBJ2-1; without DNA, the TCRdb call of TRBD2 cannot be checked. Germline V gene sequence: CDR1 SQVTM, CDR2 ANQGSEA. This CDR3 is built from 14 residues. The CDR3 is CSVERAGGASEQFF.

The CDR3 here is CASSLYLGSEQFF. This chain connects TRBV7-9 to TRBJ2-1; TCRdb returns TRBD2, unconfirmable since there is no DNA. Germline-derived CDR1 and CDR2 are SEHNR and FQNEAQ (reference sequence). This CDR3 has 13 amino acids.

This chain's CDR3 is CASSLVVHEQYF. The chain recombines TRBV5-5 with TRBJ2-7. CDR1 and CDR2 from the germline V gene are SGHKS and YYEKEE (reference sequence). The CDR3 extends over 12 amino acids.

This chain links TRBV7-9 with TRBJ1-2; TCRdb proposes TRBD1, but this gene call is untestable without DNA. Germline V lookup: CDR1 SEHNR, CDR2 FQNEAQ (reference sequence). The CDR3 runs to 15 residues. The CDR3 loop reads CASSLTTGPNYGYTF. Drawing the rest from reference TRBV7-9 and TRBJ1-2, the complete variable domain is DTGVSQNPRHKITKRGQNVTFRCDPISEHNRLYWYRQTLGQGPEFLTYFQNEAQLEKSRLLSDRFSAERPKGSFSTLEIQRTEQGDSAMYLCASSLTTGPNYGYTFGSGTRLTVV.

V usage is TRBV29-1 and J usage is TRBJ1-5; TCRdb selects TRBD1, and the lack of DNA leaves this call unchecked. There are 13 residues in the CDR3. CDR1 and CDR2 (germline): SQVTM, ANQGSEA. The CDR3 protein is CSVGKGHNQPQHF.

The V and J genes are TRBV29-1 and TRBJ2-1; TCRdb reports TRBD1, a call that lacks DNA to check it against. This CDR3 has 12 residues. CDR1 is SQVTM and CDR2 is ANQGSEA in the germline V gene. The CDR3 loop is CSVGGARNEQFF.

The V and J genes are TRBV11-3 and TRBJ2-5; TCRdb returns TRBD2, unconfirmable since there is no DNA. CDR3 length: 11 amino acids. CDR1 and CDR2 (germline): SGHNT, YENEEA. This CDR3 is CASSFAGLQYF.

The CDR3 is CAISESVGSTDTQYF. The genes are TRBV10-3 and TRBJ2-3. This CDR3 contains 15 residues. The germline V gene has CDR1 ENHRY and CDR2 SYGVKD.

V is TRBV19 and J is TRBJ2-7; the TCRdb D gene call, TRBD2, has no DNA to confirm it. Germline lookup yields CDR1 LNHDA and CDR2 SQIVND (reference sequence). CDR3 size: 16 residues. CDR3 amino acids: CASSPPGLAGTYEQYF. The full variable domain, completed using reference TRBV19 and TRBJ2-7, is DGGITQSPKYLFRKEGQNVTLSCEQNLNHDAMYWYRQDPGQGLRLIYYSQIVNDFQKGDIAEGYSVSREKKESFPLTVTSAQKNPTAFYLCASSPPGLAGTYEQYFGPGTRLTVT.